This T cell receptor (beta chain) was documented in a study of T-cell memory formation after mild COVID-19. Per germline, CDR1 MNHEY and CDR2 SVGAGI. J lost 6 bases, V lost 5 bases, and 1 base had no gene match. CDR3 length equals 14 residues. TCRdb itself ran the 5' RACE reads through MiXCR, one entry per CDR3 protein. In the table there are fewer than 300,000 distinct CDR3 sequences, approximately 19% of which are singletons. Details on this clonotype: Its antigen is unidentified.

Findings of the study overall: Unconfirmed was the SARS-CoV-2 specificity of second-wave clones that peaked on day 37.

The J gene is TRBJ1-6, the V gene TRBV6-5; 10 bases match TRBD1. The sequenced sample consisted of PBMCs or a T cell subset sorted from them (not recorded which). The receptor comes from a man aged 18-30 years who had mild COVID-19 (a few samples of this study predate the infection). Cell type and time point are not known. CDR3 DNA: TGTGCCAGCAGTAGGGACAGGGGTAATTCACCCCTCCACTTT. Translation gives CASSRDRGNSPLHF.